This T cell receptor (beta chain) originates from a study of CD8+CD57+ T cells in acquired aplastic anemia (dated by TCRdb to the late 2010s). A note on the overall study: A mean of around 3.3 ug of DNA, ranging from about 0.17 to 30 ug, was extracted from sorted CD4+ and CD8+ cells. Healthy donor samples averaged approximately 9.8 million reads for CD4+ and 11 million to 13 million for CD8+ cells.

Overall study outcomes, separate from this receptor: Roughly 29 CD8+ CDR3 sequences were found in both patients and controls but appeared to be highly expressed in patients and within the immunodominant clones of the patients. Patients and healthy controls showed no significant difference in CD8+ Simpson's diversity (P=0.060).

In its sample, this clonotype was seen a few times. There is no known antigen for this receptor. Base qualities are not provided; no much larger clone lies one nucleotide away. The study deep-sequenced TCR repertoires of sorted CD4+ and CD8+ blood T cells from severe aplastic anemia patients and healthy subjects. Ficoll-Paque density gradient centrifugation was used to isolate peripheral blood mononuclear cells. Before DNA extraction, CD4+ and CD8+ T cells were sorted with FACS or magnetic beads. Genomic DNA served as template for TCR beta VDJ combination and CDR3 sequence profiling. An Illumina HiSeq 2000 was the platform used for TCR repertoire sequencing. Processing in the source paper ran as follows. Repertoires were assessed using TRBV/TRBJ rearrangement plots, CDR3 size and DJ length profiles, and Simpson's diversity index. Whichever DNA sequence was most abundant in the deep sequencing data was defined as the immunodominant clone. CDR3 amino acid sequences were checked for sharing across subjects and were also compared against the VDJdb database and published repertoires. TCRdb itself trimmed the public reads at Q25 with fastp, ran MiXCR and retained productive beta chains. Every entry covers one CDR3 protein and lists the most common genes and DNA from its rows. These V and J calls are TCRdb output, not the study's own analysis. Across this sample there are roughly 40,000 distinct CDR3 sequences, with 65% to 70% seen only once. 20% to 30% of the sample is held by the ten biggest clonotypes.

The germline V gene sets CDR1 to KGHDR and CDR2 to SFDVKD. Between the V and J ends, shortened by 5 bases and 2 bases respectively, the junction contains 8 bases. From cysteine to phenylalanine, the CDR3 is 13 amino acids long. Of the read, only the CDR3 DNA is kept; its 39 bases are in frame from base 1. The specimen was sorted CD4+, CD8+, or CD8+CD57+ T cells (not recorded which) from PBMCs. The clonotype originates from a human donor in good health, serving as a control. The rearrangement combines TRBV24-1 with TRBJ1-2; too little of a D gene remains to name it. The CDR3 amino acid sequence is: CATSVGQNYGYTF. The nucleotide sequence is given as TGTGCCACCAGTGTTGGTCAGAACTATGGCTACACCTTC.